These T cell receptor beta chains were read from a single sample in a study of blood T cell repertoires in COVID-19. Method: immunoSEQ multiplex PCR; TCRdb's copy keeps in-frame clones and lacks some. The table includes about 210,000 clones, approximately 86% detected once. Source material: peripheral blood. These TCRs come from a young man with active or convalescent COVID-19. Each CDR3 is given with its conserved first and last residue. Each record gives: clone size, J gene, V gene, D gene, CDR3 DNA, CDR3 protein. D genes are given only for firm matches. The size field is filled for only some rows; it gives once, few, many or a size class.

clone_size: NA
j_call: TRBJ1-2
v_call: TRBV18
d_call: TRBD1
cdr3_nt: TGTGCCAGCTCAGGAGGATTTTATCAGGGGGCGCGGTATGGCTACACCTTC
cdr3_aa: CASSGGFYQGARYGYTF

clone_size: NA
j_call: TRBJ2-1
v_call: TRBV7-9
d_call: TRBD1
cdr3_nt: TGTGCCAGCAGCTCCGACAGGGGGGCCTACAATGAGCAGTTCTTC
cdr3_aa: CASSSDRGAYNEQFF

clone_size: NA
j_call: TRBJ2-7
v_call: TRBV30
d_call: NA
cdr3_nt: TGTGCCTGGTTTCGAGGCGGAAGCTCCTACGAGCAGTACTTC
cdr3_aa: CAWFRGGSSYEQYF

clone_size: NA
j_call: TRBJ1-1
v_call: TRBV19
d_call: NA
cdr3_nt: TGTGCCAGTGCGGGTTATGTAAGTAGCACTGAAGCTTTCTTT
cdr3_aa: CASAGYVSSTEAFF

clone_size: NA
j_call: TRBJ2-7
v_call: TRBV14
d_call: NA
cdr3_nt: TGTGCCAGCAGCCTCTACTCCTACGAGCAGTACTTC
cdr3_aa: CASSLYSYEQYF

clone_size: NA
j_call: TRBJ1-4
v_call: TRBV29-1
d_call: NA
cdr3_nt: TGCAGCGTGTCCCGGGGAGGAGCAACTAATGAAAAACTGTTTTTT
cdr3_aa: CSVSRGGATNEKLFF

clone_size: once
j_call: TRBJ1-1
v_call: TRBV20-1
d_call: NA
cdr3_nt: TGCAGTGTACACGCCAGAACTGAAGCTTTCTTT
cdr3_aa: CSVHARTEAFF

clone_size: NA
j_call: TRBJ2-6
v_call: TRBV18
d_call: NA
cdr3_nt: TGTGCCAGCTCACCCTTATCTTTGTTGGGGGCCAACGTCCTGACTTTC
cdr3_aa: CASSPLSLLGANVLTF

clone_size: few
j_call: TRBJ2-1
v_call: TRBV11-3
d_call: NA
cdr3_nt: TGTGCCAGCAGCTTACAGGCAGAATCCAGGGAGTTCTTC
cdr3_aa: CASSLQAESREFF

clone_size: NA
j_call: TRBJ2-7
v_call: TRBV20-1
d_call: TRBD2
cdr3_nt: TGCAGTGCTCGGGAGGGCTACGAGCAGTACTTC
cdr3_aa: CSAREGYEQYF

clone_size: once
j_call: TRBJ2-1
v_call: TRBV3-1/TRBV3-2
d_call: NA
cdr3_nt: TGTGCCAGCAGCGGAGGAAGGGATGAGCAGTTCTTC
cdr3_aa: CASSGGRDEQFF

clone_size: NA
j_call: TRBJ1-2
v_call: TRBV6-5
d_call: TRBD1
cdr3_nt: TGTGCCAGCAGCCCACCCGGGACAGGGGAGTATGGCTACACCTTC
cdr3_aa: CASSPPGTGEYGYTF

clone_size: NA
j_call: TRBJ2-1
v_call: TRBV6-5
d_call: TRBD2
cdr3_nt: TGTGCCAGCAGTTACCCCGGGACTAGCGGGATGGAGCAGTTCTTC
cdr3_aa: CASSYPGTSGMEQFF

clone_size: NA
j_call: TRBJ2-7
v_call: TRBV6-5
d_call: TRBD1
cdr3_nt: TGTGCCAGCAGGAGAGGGGGCATCTACGAGCAGTACTTC
cdr3_aa: CASRRGGIYEQYF

clone_size: once
j_call: TRBJ2-7
v_call: TRBV6-6
d_call: NA
cdr3_nt: TGTGCCAGCAGTTACACTAGTCCTTCGGGGCAGTACTTC
cdr3_aa: CASSYTSPSGQYF

clone_size: NA
j_call: TRBJ2-5
v_call: TRBV7-9
d_call: NA
cdr3_nt: TGTGCCAGCAGCCCACAGACCCAAGAGACCCAGTACTTC
cdr3_aa: CASSPQTQETQYF

clone_size: NA
j_call: TRBJ2-7
v_call: TRBV7-8
d_call: TRBD1
cdr3_nt: TGTGCCAGCAGCTATGGGACAGATTACGAGCAGTACTTC
cdr3_aa: CASSYGTDYEQYF

clone_size: NA
j_call: TRBJ1-6
v_call: TRBV6-1
d_call: NA
cdr3_nt: TGTGCCAGCAGTGAATTAGCAGTCTCGGGTTCACCCCTCCACTTT
cdr3_aa: CASSELAVSGSPLHF

clone_size: NA
j_call: TRBJ2-1
v_call: TRBV5-4
d_call: NA
cdr3_nt: TGTGCCAGCAGCCCCCCCTCTACCAGGGGCTCCTACAATGAGCAGTTCTTC
cdr3_aa: CASSPPSTRGSYNEQFF

clone_size: NA
j_call: TRBJ1-3
v_call: TRBV2
d_call: TRBD1
cdr3_nt: TGTGCCTTCCGGGACAGGGAAAACACCATATATTTT
cdr3_aa: CAFRDRENTIYF

clone_size: NA
j_call: TRBJ2-3
v_call: TRBV18
d_call: TRBD2
cdr3_nt: TGTGCCAGCTCACCCTTCACTAGCGGTAGCACAGATACGCAGTATTTT
cdr3_aa: CASSPFTSGSTDTQYF

clone_size: NA
j_call: TRBJ1-1
v_call: TRBV25-1
d_call: NA
cdr3_nt: TGTGCCAGCAGACTAGGGATGAACACTGAAGCTTTCTTT
cdr3_aa: CASRLGMNTEAFF

clone_size: NA
j_call: TRBJ1-2
v_call: TRBV27
d_call: NA
cdr3_nt: TGTGCCAGCAGTTTGTCTCTGGGGCCTGGCTATGGCTACACCTTC
cdr3_aa: CASSLSLGPGYGYTF